Sequencing of this T cell receptor beta chain was carried out in a study of blood T cell repertoires in COVID-19. Background on the study: Specimens from acute and convalescent COVID-19 originated in the United States, Italy and Spain. In each case, the material was cDNA or gDNA derived from T cells, B-cell-depleted T cells, or PBMCs.

Authors' analysis steps: Reference gene primer amplification in the assay estimated nucleated cell counts. The protocol was immunoSEQ multiplex PCR, while the TCRdb copy is restricted to in-frame clones and leaves out a portion. The V and J calls and clone size are taken from that table; D and trimming were inferred from the DNA. The sample lists roughly 120,000 clones, about 83% occurring once. Trimming stripped 5 bases from V and 4 bases from J, with 9 bases between. The CDR3 is made up of 13 amino acids. The V gene's germline CDR1 is SGHAT and CDR2 FQNNGV. In the case of this clone: The sample carries other DNA sequences with the same CDR3.

The clonotype was recovered from a man between 65 and 85 years old with acute or convalescent COVID-19. The sample comprised peripheral blood. J is TRBJ1-5 and V is TRBV11-2; D call uncertain. The CDR3 protein is CASSRGGNQPQHF. The CDR3 DNA is TGTGCCAGCAGCCGAGGCGGTAATCAGCCCCAGCATTTT.